These 5 T cell receptor beta chains came from one sample sequenced in a study of T cells in Graves' hyperthyroidism and ophthalmopathy. There were TCR beta CDR3 regions amplified from RNA transcripts. The primer set for the first-round RT-PCR of the TCR CDR3 was HTBI. TCRdb re-called the multiplex PCR reads with MiXCR, one entry per CDR3 protein. The sample carries some 250,000 distinct CDR3 sequences, about 14% recorded once. Sequenced: blood. The source of these receptors is a woman in her thirties or forties with Graves' hyperthyroidism that later progressed to Graves' ophthalmopathy.

This clonotype was recorded at least ten times. This sequence joins TRBV15 and TRBJ2-2; 12 bases match TRBD2. The J segment lost 5 bases and the V segment lost 3 bases, leaving 7 bases of the junction unmatched. This CDR3 region has 17 residues. The germline V gene encodes CDR1 LNHNV and CDR2 YYDKDF (reference sequence). The CDR3 DNA reads TGTGCCACCAGCAGGAAACTGACTAGCGGGAGAACCGGGGAGCTGTTTTTT. Translating it yields CATSRKLTSGRTGELFF.

A few counts support this clonotype. Germline and junction disagree at one end, which may indicate a read error. V usage is TRBV6-2 or TRBV6-3 and J usage is TRBJ2-5, with D unclear. The CDR3 is 13 residues long. Germline CDR1 is MNHEY and CDR2 is SVGEGT. The CDR3 region is CASSYTEVKTQCF. CDR3 sequence (DNA): TGTGCCAGCAGTTACACAGAGGTGAAGACCCAGTGCTTC.

Ten or more counts support this clonotype. This chain joins TRBV7-9 and TRBJ2-7; D possibly matches TRBD1 or TRBD2 (7 bases each). This CDR3 region has 13 residues. The ends were cut back, 5 bases at V and 6 bases at J, with 14 bases in the middle. Germline lookup yields CDR1 SEHNR and CDR2 FQNEAQ (reference sequence). The CDR3 DNA sequence: TGTGCCAGCAGCCCCAGGGGGGAGGGCGAGCAGTACTTC. This sequence encodes CASSPRGEGEQYF.

In this sample, this clonotype turned up many times. The chain carries TRBV28 and TRBJ1-4; no reliable D call. V lost 6 bases and J 5 bases, leaving 10 bases between the germline ends. The CDR3 totals 13 residues. Germline assignment: CDR1 MDHEN and CDR2 SYDVKM. The CDR3 loop reads CASRSRRNEKLFF. Here the CDR3 DNA reads TGTGCCAGCAGGAGTCGACGGAATGAAAAACTGTTTTTT.

The V call is TRBV27, the J call TRBJ2-2, with D possibly matching TRBD2 (6 bases). There are 16 residues in the CDR3. V lost 0 bases, J lost 2 bases, and 10 bases lay in between. CDR1 MNHEY and CDR2 SMNVEV come from the germline V gene (reference sequence). The CDR3 is CASSLSGGVNTGELFF. The CDR3 DNA reads TGTGCCAGCAGTTTATCCGGGGGAGTAAACACCGGGGAGCTGTTTTTT.